This T cell receptor beta chain comes out of a study of shared clonotypes between healthy human individuals. Findings of the study overall: Rarefaction showed sorted-subset sequencing was incomplete despite large depth.

Sequencing was at deep level. The repertoire was sequenced with immunoSEQ multiplex PCR; TCRdb's copy has only in-frame clones and lacks some. Among 2 million to 2.5 million clones, about nine tenths were seen once, and the ten largest hold 0.37%. The V and J ends lost 6 bases and 5 bases respectively, with 27 bases between them. There are 17 residues in the CDR3. Germline CDR1 and CDR2: SGHNT and YYREEE (reference sequence). This clone was detected only once. Its antigen is still unknown. This receptor was identified in a man aged 18 to 29 in good health. Some clones in this sample may be carry-over from other donors' samples. What was sequenced was naive CD4+ T cells from PBMCs. Subset specified: CD45RA+ positively selected. The chain recombines TRBV5-4 with TRBJ2-7; tentatively, D is TRBD2 (5 bases). This CDR3 is CASTPPGKGSIPNEQYF. The CDR3 coding sequence is TGTGCCAGCACCCCCCCGGGGAAAGGCTCCATTCCTAACGAGCAGTACTTC.